This passage covers 8 T cell receptor beta chains from one sample sequenced in a study of T cells after yellow fever vaccination (dated by TCRdb to between 2018 and 2020). Library creation used 5' RACE. Sequencing was carried out with an Illumina HiSeq 2500. The raw public data were reprocessed by TCRdb itself: fastp quality trimming at Q25, MiXCR clonotype calling, in-frame beta chains only. Each entry is one CDR3 protein sequence, shown with its most common DNA and genes. In this sample the table shows 610,000 or so distinct CDR3 sequences, roughly 12% of which occur a single time. Together, the top ten hold about 15% of the sample. According to the study, the label for this sample's treatment or condition signals: live attenuated yellow fever vaccine strain. Specimen: PBMCs, collected on the day of the yellow fever booster vaccination. All receptors derive from a man aged 30 to 45 who received the YFV17D yellow fever vaccine.

This clonotype has just a few counts. This sequence joins TRBV11-2 and TRBJ2-6; 11 nucleotides agree with TRBD1. CDR1 and CDR2 (germline): SGHAT, FQNNGV. Germline trimming cut 5 bases from V and 0 bases from J; bases unmatched to any gene: 6. This CDR3 comprises 18 residues. CDR3 residues: CASSPRTGGISGANVLTF. As DNA, the CDR3 is TGTGCCAGCAGCCCCCGGACAGGGGGCATCTCTGGGGCCAACGTCCTGACTTTC. Combining the CDR3 with reference TRBV11-2 and TRBJ2-6 gives the whole variable domain EAGVAQSPRYKIIEKRQSVAFWCNPISGHATLYWYQQILGQGPKLLIQFQNNGVVDDSQLPKDRFSAERLKGVDSTLKIQPAKLEDSAVYLCASSPRTGGISGANVLTFGAGSRLTVL.

The V and J genes are TRBV4-2 and TRBJ1-3; TRBD1 agrees at 7 bases. The germline V gene has CDR1 LGHNA and CDR2 YNFKEQ. Trimming took 0 bases from V and 1 from J; bases not matched to a gene: 18. The CDR3 runs to 21 residues. CDR3 residues: CASSQDQGGGVRGTSGNTIYF. CDR3 nucleotides: TGTGCCAGCAGCCAAGATCAGGGAGGGGGCGTGAGGGGCACTTCTGGAAACACCATATATTTT.

The V gene is TRBV5-1, the J gene TRBJ2-2, with 7 bases aligning to TRBD1. With 4 bases clipped from V and 4 bases from J, the junction kept 7 bases outside the gene matches. CDR1 is SGHRS and CDR2 is YFSETQ in the germline V gene. This CDR3 region has 15 residues. The CDR3 region is CASSLPTGTTGELFF. CDR3 sequence (DNA): TGCGCCAGCAGCCTCCCGACAGGGACCACCGGGGAGCTGTTTTTT.

This clonotype was observed a handful of times. The gene calls are TRBV9 and TRBJ2-7, with 8 bases aligning to TRBD2. This CDR3 comprises 18 residues. Germline CDR1 SGDLS, CDR2 YYNGEE. V was pared by 3 bases and J by 0 bases, with 14 bases of the junction left unmatched. The CDR3 spells CASSEGERTSMSSYEQYF. The DNA of the CDR3 is TGTGCCAGCAGCGAGGGAGAAAGGACTAGCATGAGCTCCTACGAGCAGTACTTC.

This clonotype was counted a few times. This rearrangement joins TRBV6-1 to TRBJ2-5, with D perhaps matching TRBD2 (5 bases). The V gene lost 7 bases and the J gene lost 5 bases, with 17 bases spanning the gap. CDR1 is MNHNS and CDR2 is SASEGT in the germline V gene. The CDR3 loop spans 14 amino acids. The CDR3 is CASTAFRESETQYF. CDR3 coding DNA: TGTGCCAGCACAGCCTTTAGGGAGTCTGAGACCCAGTACTTC.

This clonotype has a count of ten or more. The V gene is TRBV15, the J gene TRBJ2-3, with TRBD2 matching over 7 bases. Germline CDR1 and CDR2: LNHNV and YYDKDF (reference sequence). V lost 1 base and J lost 2; bases outside the gene matches: 12. This CDR3 region has 18 residues. The CDR3 DNA sequence: TGTGCCACCAGCAGAGTGCAGGGAGGGCCGGGGTTCACAGATACGCAGTATTTT. It translates to CATSRVQGGPGFTDTQYF.

In this sample, this clonotype turned up a few times. This rearrangement joins TRBV20-1 to TRBJ2-7, with D unclear. V dropped 6 bases and J dropped 6 bases, with 18 bases sitting between them. This CDR3 is 13 amino acids long. Per germline, CDR1 DFQATT and CDR2 SNEGSKA (reference sequence). CDR3 nucleotides: TGCAGTGCCCCCTTGGGCGGCCTCTCCGAGCAGTACTTC. It translates to CSAPLGGLSEQYF.

This clonotype was detected ten times or more. The chain has TRBV7-2 and TRBJ2-1; 12 bases map to TRBD1. CDR3 length equals 15 residues. V was pared by 2 bases and J by 8 bases, with 4 bases of the junction left unmatched. Germline V gives CDR1 SGHTA, CDR2 FQGNSA. The CDR3 nucleotides read TGTGCCAGCAGCTTAATGGGACAGGGGGCTGATGAGCAGTTCTTC. This translates into CASSLMGQGADEQFF. Variable domain in full (rest from reference TRBV7-2 and TRBJ2-1): GAGVSQSPSNKVTEKGKDVELRCDPISGHTALYWYRQSLGQGLEFLIYFQGNSAPDKSGLPSDRFSAERTGGSVSTLTIQRTQQEDSAVYLCASSLMGQGADEQFFGPGTRLTVL.